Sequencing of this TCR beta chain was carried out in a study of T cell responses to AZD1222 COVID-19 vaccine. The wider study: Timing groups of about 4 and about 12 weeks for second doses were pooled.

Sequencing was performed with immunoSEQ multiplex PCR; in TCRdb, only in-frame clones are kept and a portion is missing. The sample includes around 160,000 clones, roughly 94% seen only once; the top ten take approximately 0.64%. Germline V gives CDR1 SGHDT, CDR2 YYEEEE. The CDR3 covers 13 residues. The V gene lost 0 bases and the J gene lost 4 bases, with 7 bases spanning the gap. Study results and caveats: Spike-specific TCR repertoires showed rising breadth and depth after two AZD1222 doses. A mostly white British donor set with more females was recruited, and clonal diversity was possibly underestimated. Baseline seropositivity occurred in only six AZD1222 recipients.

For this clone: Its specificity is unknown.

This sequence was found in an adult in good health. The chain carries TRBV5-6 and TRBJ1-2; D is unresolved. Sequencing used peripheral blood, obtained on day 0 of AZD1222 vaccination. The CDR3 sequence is CASSLVVTYGYTF. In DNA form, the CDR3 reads TGTGCCAGCAGCTTGGTAGTGACCTATGGCTACACCTTC.